Below, one T cell receptor (beta chain) is given with its context. The antigen is unknown. The PCR contained 60 Vbeta and 13 Jbeta primers. Produced via immunoSEQ multiplex PCR; TCRdb's table is partial and in-frame only. The data show around 130,000 clones, roughly 84% seen once. Per the germline V gene, CDR1 is MGHDK and CDR2 is SYGVNS. CDR3 length: 15 amino acids. V was pared by 5 bases and J by 4 bases, with 3 bases of the junction left unmatched. This specimen belongs to a study of cytomegalovirus exposure and HLA in healthy donors. Findings and caveats of the study: Later on, an analysis found that several of the most significant clusters appeared to be linked to common viral pathogens, which included parvovirus B19. With DRB1 most and HLA-C fewest, TCR association rates differed between HLA loci in a later analysis. The classifier reportedly diagnosed cytomegalovirus status with high specificity and sensitivity.

The gene calls are TRBV25-1 and TRBJ2-2; 11 positions agree with TRBD2. The receptor was isolated from a boy younger than 18 in good health and CMV-seronegative. Sequenced input: PBMCs. CDR3 nucleotides: TGTGCCAGCAGTCGACTAGCGGGGTTCACCGGGGAGCTGTTTTTT. Translating it yields CASSRLAGFTGELFF.